This T cell receptor beta chain was obtained from a study of T cell responses to AZD1222 COVID-19 vaccine. The table came from immunoSEQ multiplex PCR; TCRdb's copy has only in-frame clones and leaves some out. The sample lists 75,000 to 100,000 clones, 70% to 90% occurring once. Findings and limits, study-wide: Among the donors, most were white British and more were female, and clonal diversity was possibly underestimated.

Concerning this clone: Its antigen is not known.

The CDR3 has 12 residues. V lost 6 bases and J lost 0, with 2 bases in between. Germline V gene lookup returns CDR1 MDHEN and CDR2 SYDVKM. The sequence was collected from an adult in good health. V usage is TRBV28 and J usage is TRBJ1-4; D unresolved. The sample consisted of peripheral blood, taken on day 0 of AZD1222 vaccination. The CDR3 coding sequence is TGTGCCAGCAGGTCAACTAATGAAAAACTGTTTTTT. Translated, it gives CASRSTNEKLFF.